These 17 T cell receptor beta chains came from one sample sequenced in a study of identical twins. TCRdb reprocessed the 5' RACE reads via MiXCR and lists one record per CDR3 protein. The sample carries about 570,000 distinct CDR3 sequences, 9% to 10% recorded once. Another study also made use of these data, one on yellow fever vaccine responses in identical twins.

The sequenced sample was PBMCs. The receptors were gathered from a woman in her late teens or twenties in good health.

DNA for the CDR3: TGCAGTGCTAGAGATCAGTTAGGAGCGCGAATAGATACGCAGTATTTT. Translated: CSARDQLGARIDTQYF. This chain joins TRBV20-1 and TRBJ2-3; D ambiguous. Trimming stripped 0 bases from V and 5 bases from J, with 18 bases between. The CDR3 loop spans 16 amino acids. In germline, CDR1 is DFQATT, CDR2 SNEGSKA (reference sequence).

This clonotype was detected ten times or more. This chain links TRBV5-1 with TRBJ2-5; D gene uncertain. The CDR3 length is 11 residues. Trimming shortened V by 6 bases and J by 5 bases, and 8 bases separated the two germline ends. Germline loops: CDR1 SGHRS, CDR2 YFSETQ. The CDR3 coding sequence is TGCGCCAGCATACAAGGGGAGACCCAGTACTTC. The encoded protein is CASIQGETQYF. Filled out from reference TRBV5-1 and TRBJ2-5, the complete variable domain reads KAGVTQTPRYLIKTRGQQVTLSCSPISGHRSVSWYQQTPGQGLQFLFEYFSETQRNKGNFPGRFSGRQFSNSRSEMNVSTLELGDSALYLCASIQGETQYFGPGTRLLVL.

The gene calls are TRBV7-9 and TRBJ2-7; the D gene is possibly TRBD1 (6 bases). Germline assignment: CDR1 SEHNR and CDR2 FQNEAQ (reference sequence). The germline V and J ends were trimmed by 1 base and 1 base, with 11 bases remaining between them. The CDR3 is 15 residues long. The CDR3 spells CASSLGRGLSYEQYF. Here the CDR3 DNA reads TGTGCCAGCAGCTTAGGCAGGGGTCTGTCCTACGAGCAGTACTTC.

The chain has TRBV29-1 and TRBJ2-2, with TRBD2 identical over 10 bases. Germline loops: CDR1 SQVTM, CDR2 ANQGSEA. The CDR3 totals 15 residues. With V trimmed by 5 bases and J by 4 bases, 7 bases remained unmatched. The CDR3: CSVTGLAETTGELFF. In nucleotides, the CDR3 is TGCAGCGTTACAGGACTAGCGGAGACCACCGGGGAGCTGTTTTTT.

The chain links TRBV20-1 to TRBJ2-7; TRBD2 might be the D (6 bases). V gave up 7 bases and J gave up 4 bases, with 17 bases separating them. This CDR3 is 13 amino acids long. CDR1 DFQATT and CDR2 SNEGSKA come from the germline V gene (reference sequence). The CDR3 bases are TGCAGTGTAAGGGCAGGTGGAGGGTACGAGCAGTACTTC. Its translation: CSVRAGGGYEQYF.

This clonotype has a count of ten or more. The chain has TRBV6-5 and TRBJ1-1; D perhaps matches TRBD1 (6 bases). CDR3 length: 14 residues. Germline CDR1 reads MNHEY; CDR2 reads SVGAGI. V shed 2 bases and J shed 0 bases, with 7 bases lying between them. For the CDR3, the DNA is TGTGCCAGCAGTTACCAGGGGATGAACACTGAAGCTTTCTTT. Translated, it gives CASSYQGMNTEAFF.

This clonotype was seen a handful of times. The CDR3 DNA reads as TGTGCCAGCACCCTAGGAAACACCATATATTTT. It is translated as CASTLGNTIYF. The V gene is TRBV12-3 or TRBV12-4, the J gene TRBJ1-3; no clear D. Deletions cut 7 bases from V and 4 bases from J, with 5 bases between. This CDR3 spans 11 amino acids.

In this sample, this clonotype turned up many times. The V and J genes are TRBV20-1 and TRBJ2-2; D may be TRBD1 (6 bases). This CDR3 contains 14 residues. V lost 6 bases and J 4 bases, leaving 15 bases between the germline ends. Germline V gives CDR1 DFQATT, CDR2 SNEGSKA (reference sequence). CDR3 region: CSATTGTPTGELFF. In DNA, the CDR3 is TGCAGTGCCACCACAGGGACCCCCACCGGGGAGCTGTTTTTT.

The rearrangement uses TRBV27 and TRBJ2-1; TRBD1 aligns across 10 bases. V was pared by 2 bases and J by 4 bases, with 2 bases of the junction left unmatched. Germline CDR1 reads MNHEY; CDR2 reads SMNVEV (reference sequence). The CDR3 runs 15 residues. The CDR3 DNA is TGTGCCAGCAGTTTAAGGGACAGGGGTTACAATGAGCAGTTCTTC. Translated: CASSLRDRGYNEQFF.

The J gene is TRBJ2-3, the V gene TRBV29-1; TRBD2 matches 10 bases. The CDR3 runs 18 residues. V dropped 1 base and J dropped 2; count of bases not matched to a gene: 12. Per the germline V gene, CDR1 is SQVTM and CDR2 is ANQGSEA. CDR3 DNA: TGCAGCGTTGAAGGCGCTAGCGGGGGCCGGACTTACACAGATACGCAGTATTTT. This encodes CSVEGASGGRTYTDTQYF.

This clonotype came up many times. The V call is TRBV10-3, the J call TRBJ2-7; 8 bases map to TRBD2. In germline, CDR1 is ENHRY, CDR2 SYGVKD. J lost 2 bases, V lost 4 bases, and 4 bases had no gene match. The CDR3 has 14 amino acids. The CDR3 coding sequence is TGTGCCATCAGTGTAACTAGCGGAACCTACGAGCAGTACTTC. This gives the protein CAISVTSGTYEQYF.

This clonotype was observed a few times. The CDR3 DNA follows: TGTGCCAGCAGTGAAGCGTGGACAGGGAGGGTCAATGAGCAGTTCTTC. It encodes CASSEAWTGRVNEQFF. V is TRBV2 and J is TRBJ2-1, with a tentative D call TRBD1 (8 bases). This CDR3 comprises 16 residues. Germline CDR1 and CDR2: SNHLY and FYNNEI. Trimming shortened V by 0 bases and J by 6 bases, and 15 bases separated the two germline ends.

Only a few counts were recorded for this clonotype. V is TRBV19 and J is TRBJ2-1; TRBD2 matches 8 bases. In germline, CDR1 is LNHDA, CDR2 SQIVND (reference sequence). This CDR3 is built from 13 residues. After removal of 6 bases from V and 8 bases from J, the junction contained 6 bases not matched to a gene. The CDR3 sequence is CASRRLARDEQFF. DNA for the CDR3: TGTGCCAGTAGGAGACTAGCGCGGGATGAGCAGTTCTTC.

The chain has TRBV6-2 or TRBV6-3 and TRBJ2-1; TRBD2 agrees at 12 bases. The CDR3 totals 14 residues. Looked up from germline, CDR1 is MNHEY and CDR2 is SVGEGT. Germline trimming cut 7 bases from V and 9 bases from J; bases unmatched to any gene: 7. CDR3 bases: TGTGCCAGCATATCTAGCGGGAGGGCCGGTGAGCAGTTCTTC. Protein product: CASISSGRAGEQFF.

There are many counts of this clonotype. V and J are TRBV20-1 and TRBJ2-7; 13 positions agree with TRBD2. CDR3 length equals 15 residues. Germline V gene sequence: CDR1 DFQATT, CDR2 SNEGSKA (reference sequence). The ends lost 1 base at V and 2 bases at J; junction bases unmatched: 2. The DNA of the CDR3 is TGCAGTGCTAGAGGACTAGCGGGAGGAGCCTACGAGCAGTACTTC. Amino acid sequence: CSARGLAGGAYEQYF.

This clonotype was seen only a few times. As DNA, the CDR3 is TGCAGCGTTGAACCAAGGAGGGCCACCGGGGAGCTGTTTTTT. Its protein is CSVEPRRATGELFF. V and J are TRBV29-1 and TRBJ2-2, with D perhaps matching TRBD2 (6 bases). The length of the CDR3 is 14 residues. Between the trimmed V and J ends, which lost 2 bases and 4 bases, there was a span of 11 bases. Germline values: CDR1 SQVTM, CDR2 ANQGSEA.

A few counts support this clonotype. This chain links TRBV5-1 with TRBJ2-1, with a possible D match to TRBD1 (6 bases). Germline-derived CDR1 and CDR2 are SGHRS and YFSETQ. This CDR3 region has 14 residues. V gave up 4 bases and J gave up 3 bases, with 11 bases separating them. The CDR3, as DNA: TGCGCCAGCAGCACACTACAGGGCTACAATGAGCAGTTCTTC. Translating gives CASSTLQGYNEQFF. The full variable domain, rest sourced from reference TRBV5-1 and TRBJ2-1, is KAGVTQTPRYLIKTRGQQVTLSCSPISGHRSVSWYQQTPGQGLQFLFEYFSETQRNKGNFPGRFSGRQFSNSRSEMNVSTLELGDSALYLCASSTLQGYNEQFFGPGTRLTVL.